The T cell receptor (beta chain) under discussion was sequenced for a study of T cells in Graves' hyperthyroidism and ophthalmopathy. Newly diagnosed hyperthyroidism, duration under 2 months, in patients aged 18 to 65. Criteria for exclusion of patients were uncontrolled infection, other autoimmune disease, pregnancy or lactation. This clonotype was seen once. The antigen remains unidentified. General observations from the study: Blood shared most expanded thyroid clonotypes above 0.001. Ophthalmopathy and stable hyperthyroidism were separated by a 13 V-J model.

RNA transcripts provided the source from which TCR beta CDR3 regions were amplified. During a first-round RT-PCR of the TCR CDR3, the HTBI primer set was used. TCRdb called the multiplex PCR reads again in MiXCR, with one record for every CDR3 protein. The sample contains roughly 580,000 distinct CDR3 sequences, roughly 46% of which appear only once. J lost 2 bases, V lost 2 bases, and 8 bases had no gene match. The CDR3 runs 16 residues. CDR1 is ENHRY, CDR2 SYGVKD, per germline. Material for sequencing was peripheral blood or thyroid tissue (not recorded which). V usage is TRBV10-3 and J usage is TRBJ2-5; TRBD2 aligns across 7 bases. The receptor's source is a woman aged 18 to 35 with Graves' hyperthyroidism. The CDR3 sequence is CAISESGTIQQETQYF. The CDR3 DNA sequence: TGTGCCATCAGTGAGAGCGGGACTATTCAGCAAGAGACCCAGTACTTC.